These T cell receptor beta chains were read from a single sample in a study of blood T cell repertoires in COVID-19. Sequenced by immunoSEQ multiplex PCR; TCRdb stores in-frame clones only, minus some. This table has 100,000 to 150,000 clones, approximately 82% appearing once. The sequenced sample consisted of peripheral blood. Receptors originate from an elderly man with active or convalescent COVID-19. The CDR3 runs from the conserved cysteine through the conserved F or W. The D gene is left open where the match is weak. Not every row has a clone size; where given, it reads once, few, many or a size class.

v_gene	d_gene	abundance	len	j_gene	CDR3nt	CDR3aa
TRBV6-6	NA	NA	16	TRBJ2-4	TGTGCCAGCGCGGGGTTCTTGGCCCTAGCCAAAAACATTCAGTACTTC	CASAGFLALAKNIQYF
TRBV7-6	NA	NA	16	TRBJ2-7	TGTGCCAGCAGCCCCCAGGATCTCCTAAGCTCCTACGAGCAGTACTTC	CASSPQDLLSSYEQYF
TRBV6-5	NA	NA	11	TRBJ1-4	TGTGCCAGCAGGACACATGAAAAACTGTTTTTT	CASRTHEKLFF
TRBV7-3	TRBD2	NA	16	TRBJ2-3	TGTGCCAGCAGCTTAAATCCTAGCGGGGGAGGAGATACGCAGTATTTT	CASSLNPSGGGDTQYF
TRBV7-2	NA	NA	15	TRBJ2-3	TGTGCCAGCAGCTCCCCCGGCGGTGGGACAGATACGCAGTATTTT	CASSSPGGGTDTQYF
TRBV5-5	NA	NA	15	TRBJ2-7	TGTGCCAGCAGCTTGGTCGTACAGGCCACCTACGAGCAGTACTTC	CASSLVVQATYEQYF
TRBV7-9	NA	NA	17	TRBJ2-7	TGTGCCAGCAGCTCCCCCTCGGCGGCGACAGGTACCTACGAGCAGTACTTC	CASSSPSAATGTYEQYF
TRBV28	TRBD2	NA	16	TRBJ2-1	TGTGCCAGCAGTGGAAATAGCGGGGGGCTCTACAATGAGCAGTTCTTC	CASSGNSGGLYNEQFF
TRBV25-1	NA	NA	11	TRBJ2-7	TGTGCCACAGGCAGGGGCTACGAGCAGTACTTC	CATGRGYEQYF
TRBV12-3/TRBV12-4	NA	NA	12	TRBJ2-7	TGTGCCAGCAGTTTCTCGGGTTACGAGCAGTACTTC	CASSFSGYEQYF
TRBV5-6	TRBD1	NA	15	TRBJ1-2	TGTGCCAGCAGCGGACAGAACAGGGGAACTAATGGCTACACCTTC	CASSGQNRGTNGYTF
TRBV7-9	TRBD1	NA	15	TRBJ1-2	TGTGCCAGCAGCTCCCCCCAGACAGGGAATTTCGGCTACACCTTC	CASSSPQTGNFGYTF
TRBV3-1/TRBV3-2	TRBD1	once	12	TRBJ1-1	TGTGCCAGCAGTCGCGGACAGGGAGAAGCTTTCTTT	CASSRGQGEAFF
TRBV2	TRBD1	NA	15	TRBJ2-1	TGTGCCAGCCGGTCGGAGACAGGGGGCTGGAATGAGCAGTTCTTC	CASRSETGGWNEQFF
TRBV5-1	NA	few	15	TRBJ1-1	TGCGCCAGCACCCTCCAGACAAGCATGAACACTGAAGCTTTCTTT	CASTLQTSMNTEAFF
TRBV3-1/TRBV3-2	TRBD1	NA	16	TRBJ2-7	TGTGCCAGCAGCCAAGAGGTGGGGACAGGCGGCGACGAGCAGTACTTC	CASSQEVGTGGDEQYF
TRBV9	TRBD2	NA	15	TRBJ2-5	TGTGCCAGCAGCGTAGGCCCTAGCGGGGTGGAGACCCAGTACTTC	CASSVGPSGVETQYF
TRBV29-1	NA	NA	17	TRBJ2-1	TGCAGCGTTGAGACCCCACTGCGGCCGAGCTCCTACAATGAGCAGTTCTTC	CSVETPLRPSSYNEQFF
TRBV5-1	NA	NA	15	TRBJ2-3	TGCGCCAGCGGGGACAATCGATTAAGCACAGATACGCAGTATTTT	CASGDNRLSTDTQYF
TRBV7-3	TRBD1	NA	15	TRBJ1-6	TGTGCCAGCAGCCTCGACAGGGGCTATAATTCACCCCTCCACTTT	CASSLDRGYNSPLHF
TRBV7-2	TRBD1	NA	15	TRBJ1-6	TGTGCCAGCAGCGCAGTCCCGGGACAGGGGACACCCCTCCACTTT	CASSAVPGQGTPLHF
TRBV6-5	NA	NA	14	TRBJ2-3	TGTGCCAGCAGTTTTGAGGGCGGCACAGATACGCAGTATTTT	CASSFEGGTDTQYF
TRBV7-3	TRBD1	NA	15	TRBJ2-3	TGTGCCAGCAGTAGACAGGGGGCGATGCAAGATACGCAGTATTTT	CASSRQGAMQDTQYF
TRBV7-2	TRBD1	once	13	TRBJ1-2	TGTGCCAGCAACCCTGGACAGGGAGAAGGCTACACCTTC	CASNPGQGEGYTF